This T cell receptor beta chain was obtained from a study of cytomegalovirus exposure and HLA in healthy donors. Findings and limits, study-wide: Common viral pathogens (according to a later analysis) appeared linked to several of the most significant clusters.

Researchers ran the PCR with 60 Vbeta and 13 Jbeta primers. The method was immunoSEQ multiplex PCR; TCRdb's version includes in-frame clones alone and lacks a portion of them. The table shows some 140,000 clones, with around 75% occurring only once. With regard to this clone: Its antigen remains unidentified.

The CDR3 has 16 residues. V trimming: 1 base; J trimming: 6 bases; junction bases outside the gene matches: 9. Germline values: CDR1 SGHRS, CDR2 YFSETQ. This receptor was obtained from a man aged 30 to 39 in good health and CMV-seronegative. Sequencing was performed on PBMCs. The rearrangement joins TRBV5-1 to TRBJ2-1; 8 nucleotides agree with TRBD2. Here the CDR3 DNA reads TGCGCCAGCAGCTTGATTGCGGGGGGATATACCAATGAGCAGTTCTTC. Amino acids: CASSLIAGGYTNEQFF. Combining the CDR3 with reference TRBV5-1 and TRBJ2-1 gives the whole variable domain KAGVTQTPRYLIKTRGQQVTLSCSPISGHRSVSWYQQTPGQGLQFLFEYFSETQRNKGNFPGRFSGRQFSNSRSEMNVSTLELGDSALYLCASSLIAGGYTNEQFFGPGTRLTVL.